Here is one T cell receptor (beta chain) with its context. The antigen is unknown. Unmatched junction bases numbered 9, after V lost 6 bases and J lost 1 base. Germline-derived CDR1 and CDR2 are SEHNR and FQNEAQ (reference sequence). The CDR3 has 18 residues. The repertoire was sequenced with immunoSEQ multiplex PCR; TCRdb's copy has only in-frame clones and lacks some. The sample has under 250,000 clones, 85% to 95% seen once; the top ten hold around 1%. This record belongs to a study of T cell responses to AZD1222 COVID-19 vaccine. Whole-study findings and limits: Donors skewed white British and female; clonal diversity was possibly underestimated.

This receptor was obtained from an adult in good health. This specimen was peripheral blood, taken on day 0 of MenACWY control vaccination. This chain uses TRBV7-9 with TRBJ2-3; 14 bases are shared with TRBD2. The CDR3, as DNA: TGTGCCAGCAGTGAGGGACTAGCGGGGGTCTGGGGCACAGATACGCAGTATTTT. Protein sequence: CASSEGLAGVWGTDTQYF.